These 26 T cell receptor beta chains originate from one sample sequenced in a study of PD-L1 blockade in urothelial cancer. This table comes from immunoSEQ multiplex PCR, and its TCRdb copy is limited to in-frame clones, with some not included. The data show 95,000 to 100,000 clones, around 86% seen once. The time point was: pretreatment peripheral blood. The sequenced sample was PBMCs, obtained around atezolizumab (anti-PD-L1) treatment. These receptors came from a man in his 60s with urothelial cancer.

This chain links TRBV5-6 with TRBJ1-5; D is unclear. Trimming cost V 2 bases and J 3 bases, with 12 bases left between them. This CDR3 comprises 15 residues. Germline V lookup: CDR1 SGHDT, CDR2 YYEEEE. CDR3 protein: CASSFGGRLNQPQHF. The CDR3 DNA follows: TGTGCCAGCAGCTTCGGCGGGCGCCTCAATCAGCCCCAGCATTTT.

This chain links TRBV7-9 with TRBJ2-3, with D perhaps matching TRBD2 (7 bases). Trimming took 5 bases from V and 6 from J, leaving 15 bases between them. CDR1 and CDR2 from the germline V gene are SEHNR and FQNEAQ (reference sequence). The CDR3 is 14 amino acids. CDR3 protein: CASSPPGGADTQYF. In DNA form, the CDR3 reads TGTGCCAGCAGCCCCCCGGGGGGCGCGGATACGCAGTATTTT.

The genes are TRBV6-5 and TRBJ2-7; tentative D call: TRBD2 (6 bases). Trimming removed 1 base at V and 7 bases at J, with 17 bases between. The CDR3 totals 15 residues. Germline V gene lookup returns CDR1 MNHEY and CDR2 SVGAGI. The CDR3, as DNA: TGTGCCAGCAGTTACTTTGCCCGGGACTCGCGGGAGCAGTACTTC. Translated, it gives CASSYFARDSREQYF.

The chain recombines TRBV12-5 with TRBJ1-2, with TRBD1 as a possible D gene (5 bases). From germline, CDR1 is LGHNT and CDR2 FRNRAP. Trimming shortened V by 7 bases and J by 7 bases, and 16 bases separated the two germline ends. The CDR3 is 13 residues long. CDR3 loop: CASAPPGPGGYTF. CDR3 DNA: TGTGCTAGTGCCCCGCCAGGGCCCGGTGGCTACACCTTC.

The chain carries TRBV15 and TRBJ2-2, with a possible D match to TRBD2 (6 bases). Germline CDR1 is LNHNV and CDR2 is YYDKDF (reference sequence). This CDR3 contains 13 residues. Trimming removed 8 bases at V and 1 base at J, with 8 bases between. The CDR3 coding sequence is TGTGCCACCGCGGAGGGGAACACCGGGGAGCTGTTTTTT. The encoded protein is CATAEGNTGELFF. The entire variable domain, with the rest obtained from reference TRBV15 and TRBJ2-2, is as follows: DAMVIQNPRYQVTQFGKPVTLSCSQTLNHNVMYWYQQKSSQAPKLLFHYYDKDFNNEADTPDNFQSRRPNTSFCFLDIRSPGLGDTAMYLCATAEGNTGELFFGEGSRLTVL.

V gene TRBV7-2 combines with J gene TRBJ1-1; 9 bases match TRBD1. Germline-derived CDR1 and CDR2 are SGHTA and FQGNSA. The CDR3 sequence is 14 residues long. V lost 5 bases and J lost 2; bases outside the gene matches: 3. CDR3 in amino acids: CASSRDRVNTEAFF. For the CDR3, the DNA is TGTGCCAGCAGCCGGGACAGGGTCAACACTGAAGCTTTCTTT.

The rearrangement uses TRBV5-1 and TRBJ2-1, with 14 bases identical to TRBD2. Germline V gene sequence: CDR1 SGHRS, CDR2 YFSETQ. The V segment lost 3 bases and the J segment 6 bases; nucleotides outside the gene matches: 2. The CDR3 loop spans 15 amino acids. For the CDR3, the DNA is TGCGCCAGCAGCTACGGACTAGCGGGAGGCAATGAGCAGTTCTTC. Residues: CASSYGLAGGNEQFF.

The chain uses TRBV6-6 and TRBJ1-1, with TRBD1 matching over 9 bases. The V segment lost 5 bases and the J segment 7 bases; nucleotides outside the gene matches: 8. This CDR3 is built from 14 residues. Germline values: CDR1 MNHNY, CDR2 SVGAGI (reference sequence). DNA for the CDR3: TGTGCCAGCAGTACTCCGGGACAGGGAGTTGAAGCTTTCTTT. Translated, it gives CASSTPGQGVEAFF.

This clone is a singleton in its sample. The genes are TRBV23-1 and TRBJ2-3; D not certain. TRBV23-1 qualifies as an ORF whose function is uncertain. The V end was cut by 0 bases, the J end by 6 bases, with 4 bases between. The CDR3 has 12 amino acids. The CDR3 DNA is TGCGCCAGCAGTCAATCTCCGGATACGCAGTATTTT. Translated: CASSQSPDTQYF.

The chain recombines TRBV5-1 with TRBJ2-3, with 12 bases aligning to TRBD2. Trimming removed 3 bases from V and 6 bases from J; junction bases left unmatched: 8. This CDR3 is built from 16 residues. Germline V lookup: CDR1 SGHRS, CDR2 YFSETQ. The CDR3 sequence: CASSSTSGGPGDTQYF. CDR3 DNA: TGCGCCAGCAGCTCGACTAGCGGGGGTCCCGGGGATACGCAGTATTTT.

The CDR3 DNA reads TGTGCCAGCAGCTTAGACAGCGCCACGGATACGCAGTATTTT. It encodes CASSLDSATDTQYF. V is TRBV11-3 and J is TRBJ2-3; D gene unclear. This CDR3 is built from 14 residues. CDR1 SGHNT and CDR2 YENEEA come from the germline V gene. The V gene lost 0 bases and the J gene lost 6 bases, with 10 bases spanning the gap.

The genes are TRBV30 and TRBJ2-5, with 7 bases that match TRBD2. The germline gives CDR1 GTSNPN, CDR2 SVGIG (reference sequence). The CDR3 extends over 15 amino acids. Trimming took 8 bases from V and 5 from J; bases not matched to a gene: 17. The CDR3: CASTWAGGRSETQYF. In DNA form, the CDR3 reads TGTGCCAGCACATGGGCGGGCGGGAGATCCGAGACCCAGTACTTC. Using reference TRBV30 and TRBJ2-5 for the parts outside the CDR3, the full variable domain is SQTIHQWPATLVQPVGSPLSLECTVEGTSNPNLYWYRQAAGRGLQLLFYSVGIGQISSEVPQNLSASRPQDRQFILSSKKLLLSDSGFYLCASTWAGGRSETQYFGPGTRLLVL.

The V call is TRBV5-1, the J call TRBJ2-5; D uncertain. The V gene lost 0 bases and the J gene lost 0 bases, with 6 bases spanning the gap. The CDR3 sequence is 14 residues long. Germline lookup yields CDR1 SGHRS and CDR2 YFSETQ. The CDR3 here is CASSLGHYQETQYF. The CDR3 nucleotides read TGCGCCAGCAGCTTGGGACATTACCAAGAGACCCAGTACTTC.

The V gene is TRBV25-1, the J gene TRBJ2-2, with a tentative D call TRBD2 (5 bases). V was pared by 11 bases and J by 4 bases, with 8 bases between. CDR3 length: 11 amino acids. Germline CDR1 MGHDK, CDR2 SYGVNS. CDR3 protein: CAGGGTGELFF. CDR3 nucleotides: TGTGCCGGAGGAGGCACCGGGGAGCTGTTTTTT.

The chain employs TRBV4-2 and TRBJ2-3; 11 positions match TRBD1. Trimming took 4 bases from V and 5 from J; bases not matched to a gene: 8. Germline V gene sequence: CDR1 LGHNA, CDR2 YNFKEQ. The CDR3 extends over 16 amino acids. CDR3 region: CASSLLGQGAGDTQYF. The CDR3 nucleotides read TGTGCCAGCAGCCTTTTAGGACAGGGGGCTGGAGATACGCAGTATTTT.

The chain carries TRBV7-9 and TRBJ2-2; 9 nucleotides line up with TRBD1. This CDR3 has 16 residues. Per germline, CDR1 SEHNR and CDR2 FQNEAQ (reference sequence). Trimming took 5 bases from V and 6 from J; bases not matched to a gene: 10. The CDR3 DNA is TGTGCCAGCAGCACAGGGACAGGGAGGCCGGCCGGGGAGCTGTTTTTT. Protein product: CASSTGTGRPAGELFF.

The gene calls are TRBV27 and TRBJ1-4, with 10 positions matching TRBD1. The J segment lost 7 bases and the V segment lost 5 bases, leaving 10 bases of the junction unmatched. Per germline, CDR1 MNHEY and CDR2 SMNVEV (reference sequence). The CDR3 spans 16 residues. The CDR3 DNA follows: TGTGCCAGCAGTGGGGACAGGGGAGCCTTTGGTGAAAAACTGTTTTTT. As protein: CASSGDRGAFGEKLFF.

This rearrangement joins TRBV5-4 to TRBJ1-3; D call uncertain. CDR3 length: 17 residues. The V gene lost 4 bases and the J gene lost 0 bases, with 17 bases spanning the gap. Germline CDR1 and CDR2: SGHNT and YYREEE (reference sequence). The CDR3 bases are TGTGCCAGCAGCCCTTACCGTTTACAGACCTCTGGAAACACCATATATTTT. Its translation: CASSPYRLQTSGNTIYF.

The rearrangement links TRBV6-1 to TRBJ2-5; possibly TRBD1 for D (6 bases). From germline, CDR1 is MNHNS and CDR2 SASEGT. CDR3 size: 11 residues. Trimming stripped 8 bases from V and 4 bases from J, with 8 bases between. This CDR3 is CASLGGETQYF. Written as DNA, the CDR3 is TGTGCCAGCTTAGGGGGAGAGACCCAGTACTTC.

The chain is built from TRBV9 and TRBJ1-5, with 8 bases aligning to TRBD1. After removal of 3 bases from V and 5 bases from J, the junction contained 7 bases not matched to a gene. The CDR3 contains 15 residues. The germline gives CDR1 SGDLS, CDR2 YYNGEE. The CDR3 sequence: CASSAGQGPYQPQHF. The DNA for the CDR3 is TGTGCCAGCAGCGCCGGACAGGGCCCCTATCAGCCCCAGCATTTT.

The V gene is TRBV7-9, the J gene TRBJ1-2; TRBD1 is a possible D gene (6 bases). The CDR3 is 14 residues long. CDR1 is SEHNR and CDR2 is FQNEAQ in the germline V gene (reference sequence). Between the trimmed V and J ends, which lost 6 bases and 6 bases, there was a span of 17 bases. The CDR3 DNA follows: TGTGCCAGCAGGTTTTCCGGGACAAATAATGGCTACACCTTC. It specifies CASRFSGTNNGYTF.

The V and J genes are TRBV18 and TRBJ1-2; no clear D gene. Trimming took 3 bases from V and 4 from J, leaving 9 bases between them. CDR3 length: 13 residues. CDR1 and CDR2 from the germline V gene are KGHSH and LQKENI. The CDR3 protein is CASSPDTAYGYTF. The CDR3 nucleotides read TGTGCCAGCTCACCTGACACGGCCTATGGCTACACCTTC.

A few counts support this clone. This chain uses TRBV9 with TRBJ1-5, with D possibly matching TRBD1 (6 bases). V lost 3 bases and J lost 7, with 14 bases in between. The length of the CDR3 is 14 residues. CDR1 and CDR2 (germline): SGDLS, YYNGEE. The CDR3 sequence is CASSGGLDSQPQHF. In nucleotides, the CDR3 is TGTGCCAGCAGCGGGGGATTGGACAGCCAGCCCCAGCATTTT.

The genes are TRBV5-1 and TRBJ2-5, with D possibly being TRBD2 (5 bases). Germline CDR1 is SGHRS and CDR2 is YFSETQ. The CDR3 runs 15 residues. V gave up 1 base and J gave up 3 bases, with 13 bases separating them. CDR3 sequence: CASSLLGRTEETQYF. In DNA, the CDR3 is TGCGCCAGCAGCTTGCTTGGACGGACTGAAGAGACCCAGTACTTC.

V is TRBV5-1 and J is TRBJ1-5, with 8 positions matching TRBD1. The junction had 7 bases not matched to a gene; V was cut back by 6 bases and J by 5 bases. This CDR3 contains 14 residues. The germline V gene encodes CDR1 SGHRS and CDR2 YFSETQ. The CDR3 loop reads CASTKQGVYQPQHF. DNA of the CDR3: TGCGCCAGCACTAAACAGGGGGTGTATCAGCCCCAGCATTTT.

The chain couples TRBV27 to TRBJ2-7, with D possibly matching TRBD2 (5 bases). CDR3 length: 16 residues. The germline V gene has CDR1 MNHEY and CDR2 SMNVEV (reference sequence). V was trimmed by 8 bases and J by 3 bases, leaving 23 bases between them. The CDR3 DNA is TGTGCCAGCTTAAACCGGACGGGATCTGGTCGCTACGAGCAGTACTTC. Translation gives CASLNRTGSGRYEQYF.